This TCR beta chain is drawn from a study of blood T cell repertoires in COVID-19. The wider study: In each case, the material was cDNA or gDNA derived from T cells, B-cell-depleted T cells, or PBMCs.

Trimming left V 5 bases short and J 4 bases short, with 18 bases between. Germline V gene lookup returns CDR1 SGHRS and CDR2 YFSETQ. The CDR3 totals 15 residues. Source study methods: Estimated nucleated cell counts came from reference gene primer amplification. Sequencing used immunoSEQ multiplex PCR; TCRdb keeps in-frame clones, though not all of them. V and J calls and clone size are as listed in that table; D and trimming were resolved from the DNA. Of a few hundred thousand clones listed, about four fifths were seen once; the top ten hold approximately 2%. This TCR derives from a man aged 25-45 years who had recovered from COVID-19. The V call is TRBV5-1, the J call TRBJ2-5; D is possibly TRBD1 (7 bases). The sequenced sample consisted of peripheral blood. CDR3 protein: CASRPAGGTAETQYF. The CDR3 coding sequence is TGCGCCAGCAGGCCCGCAGGGGGGACGGCAGAGACCCAGTACTTC.